In its sample, the clone carrying this T cell receptor beta chain was seen many times. A marrow graft followed busulfan-fludarabine conditioning, with cyclophosphamide on days +3 and +4. Germline V gene data show CDR1 as MNHEY and CDR2 as SMNVEV (reference sequence). The CDR3 is 15 amino acids. V lost 8 bases and J 3 bases, leaving 17 bases between the germline ends. This record comes from a study of T cells after posttransplantation cyclophosphamide. TCRdb's table, derived via immunoSEQ multiplex PCR, lists solely in-frame clones and lacks some. The sample gives 24,000 or so clones, none seen only once, and the top ten clones hold about 1.8%.

Material: PBMCs, obtained after allogeneic stem cell transplant with posttransplant cyclophosphamide. The sequence came from a male patient aged 18 to 35 who received an allogeneic stem cell transplant from a related donor, was CMV-positive, and had no GVHD. The T cells may partly be graft donor cells. The V call is TRBV27, the J call TRBJ1-5, with D possibly TRBD1 on 6 matching bases. DNA of the CDR3: TGTGCCAGCTCTAAGGTCGGACAGCCCAATCAGCCCCAGCATTTT. Amino acid sequence: CASSKVGQPNQPQHF.